This T cell receptor (beta chain) was recorded in a study of technical replicates of blood from four donors. V lost 1 base and J lost 1, with 5 bases in between. The CDR3 loop spans 13 amino acids. Germline assignment: CDR1 WSHSY and CDR2 SAAADI. Repertoires were generated with immunoSEQ multiplex PCR, while TCRdb's copy carries only in-frame clones and drops some. The repertoire holds roughly 69,000 clones, with around 97% as singletons. The chain has TRBV10-2 and TRBJ2-7; no firm D call. What was sequenced was T cells isolated from PBMCs. This TCR was recovered from a human donor in good health. In DNA, the CDR3 is TGCGCCAGCAGTGAGTATGAGTCCTACGAGCAGTACTTC. Protein: CASSEYESYEQYF.